This T cell receptor (beta chain) was observed in a study of T-cell reconstitution after alpha-beta-depleted transplantation in children. Study-wide points: High day-60 TCRbeta diversity in some patients came from surviving recipient T cells and thymic progenitors. The main origin of T-cell counts and diversity one year after transplant was newly produced T cells. Approximately two months post-transplant, alpha-beta T cells reportedly originated from several hundred expanded graft clones.

For TCRbeta, the library was prepared with unique molecular identifiers. TCRdb redid the calling of the PCR reads with MiXCR, one entry per CDR3 protein. The sample has some 600,000 distinct CDR3 sequences, under 15% seen once. CDR1 is ENHRY, CDR2 SYGVKD, per germline. This CDR3 comprises 17 residues. Trimming cost V 0 bases and J 2 bases; bases outside gene matches: 3. This clonotype was recorded a few times. Its antigen is unknown. The V gene is TRBV10-3, the J gene TRBJ2-3; TRBD2 aligns across 12 bases. The source material was PBMCs, mostly from graft donor cells, sampled 360 days after TCRalphabeta/CD19-depleted stem cell transplant. This receptor was identified in a male patient aged 10 to 17 who had a stem cell transplant for acute myeloid leukemia, so the T cells may come from the graft donor. CDR3 DNA sequence: TGTGCCATCAGTGAGTCGACTAGCGGGAGTATCACAGATACGCAGTATTTT. This gives the protein CAISESTSGSITDTQYF.